What follows is one T cell receptor beta chain and its context. What it binds is unknown. Sequenced by immunoSEQ multiplex PCR; TCRdb stores in-frame clones only, minus some. The sample yields 1 million to 1.2 million clones, 70% to 80% seen once. Donors, healthy HIV-negative adults, lacked recent acute infections or vaccinations. The data are from a study of shared clonotypes between healthy human individuals. The CDR3 is 13 residues long. The V gene lost 4 bases and the J gene lost 6 bases, with 12 bases spanning the gap. Germline CDR1 is SGHRS and CDR2 is YFSETQ. Findings of the study overall: A generally larger estimated richness was seen in naive subsets than in memory subsets. Depth of sequencing was expected to influence donor clonotype sharing.

This sequence originates from a man between 18 and 29 years old in good health. Some clones in this sample may be carry-over from other donors' samples. The chain couples TRBV5-1 to TRBJ2-3, with D unclear. Input material: memory CD4+ T cells from PBMCs. As to subset: CD45RA-negative fraction. The CDR3 is CASSRELGDTQYF. CDR3 in DNA: TGCGCCAGCAGCCGAGAATTAGGTGATACGCAGTATTTT.